These T cell receptor beta chains were read from a single sample in a study of cytomegalovirus exposure and HLA in healthy donors. The table came from immunoSEQ multiplex PCR; TCRdb's copy has only in-frame clones and leaves some out. This table holds around 190,000 clones, around 85% found once. Sequencing was done on a sample of PBMCs. The receptors shown here come from a man aged 18-30 years in good health and CMV-seropositive. Both conserved end residues are part of each CDR3. D genes are given only for firm matches. Clone size is not always given. Where it is, it says once, few, many or a class for expanded clones.

v_call: TRBV10-1
clone_size: NA
d_call: NA
j_call: TRBJ2-1
cdr3_aa: CASSGLAAYNEQFF
cdr3_nt: TGCGCCAGCAGTGGTCTAGCAGCCTACAATGAGCAGTTCTTC

v_call: TRBV7-9
clone_size: NA
d_call: NA
j_call: TRBJ1-2
cdr3_aa: CASSLGAGYGYTF
cdr3_nt: TGTGCCAGCAGCTTGGGGGCTGGTTATGGCTACACCTTC

v_call: TRBV7-9
clone_size: NA
d_call: NA
j_call: TRBJ2-7
cdr3_aa: CASSFGGTERPYEQYF
cdr3_nt: TGTGCCAGCAGCTTTGGGGGGACCGAGAGGCCCTACGAGCAGTACTTC

v_call: TRBV5-4
clone_size: NA
d_call: NA
j_call: TRBJ1-2
cdr3_aa: CASSLDSGDSGYTF
cdr3_nt: TGTGCCAGCAGCTTGGATTCAGGGGATAGTGGCTACACCTTC

v_call: TRBV30
clone_size: few
d_call: NA
j_call: TRBJ2-2
cdr3_aa: CACHRENTGELFF
cdr3_nt: TGTGCCTGTCACAGAGAGAACACCGGGGAGCTGTTTTTT

v_call: TRBV19
clone_size: NA
d_call: NA
j_call: TRBJ1-2
cdr3_aa: CASSEGTPYGYTF
cdr3_nt: TGTGCCAGTAGCGAGGGGACACCTTATGGCTACACCTTC

v_call: TRBV11-3
clone_size: NA
d_call: TRBD1
j_call: TRBJ2-7
cdr3_aa: CASSLIQGISEQYF
cdr3_nt: TGTGCCAGCAGCTTAATACAGGGGATCTCCGAGCAGTACTTC

v_call: TRBV6-5
clone_size: NA
d_call: TRBD2
j_call: TRBJ2-3
cdr3_aa: CASSSGLAARTDTQYF
cdr3_nt: TGTGCCAGCAGTTCGGGACTAGCAGCAAGGACAGATACGCAGTATTTT

v_call: TRBV10-3
clone_size: NA
d_call: NA
j_call: TRBJ2-3
cdr3_aa: CAISAGSEGDTQYF
cdr3_nt: TGTGCCATCAGTGCCGGCAGCGAGGGAGATACGCAGTATTTT

v_call: TRBV11-3
clone_size: NA
d_call: NA
j_call: TRBJ1-3
cdr3_aa: CASSSGAPGNTIYF
cdr3_nt: TGTGCCAGCAGTTCAGGGGCCCCTGGAAACACCATATATTTT

v_call: TRBV6-1
clone_size: NA
d_call: NA
j_call: TRBJ2-2
cdr3_aa: CASSPFDRLHGELFF
cdr3_nt: TGTGCCAGCAGCCCCTTCGACAGGCTGCACGGGGAGCTGTTTTTT

v_call: TRBV5-6
clone_size: NA
d_call: TRBD1
j_call: TRBJ2-7
cdr3_aa: CASSSDRGHSYEQYF
cdr3_nt: TGTGCCAGCAGCTCGGACAGGGGACATTCCTACGAGCAGTACTTC

v_call: TRBV5-1
clone_size: NA
d_call: TRBD2
j_call: TRBJ2-3
cdr3_aa: CASSSNLAGGLDTQYF
cdr3_nt: TGCGCCAGCAGCTCAAACTTAGCGGGGGGGCTCGATACGCAGTATTTT

v_call: TRBV5-8
clone_size: NA
d_call: NA
j_call: TRBJ2-7
cdr3_aa: CASSLTGSYEQYF
cdr3_nt: TGTGCCAGCAGCTTGACAGGATCCTACGAGCAGTACTTC

v_call: TRBV10-1
clone_size: once
d_call: NA
j_call: TRBJ1-6
cdr3_aa: CATSTGFNSPLHF
cdr3_nt: TGCGCCACCTCGACAGGATTTAATTCACCCCTCCACTTT

v_call: TRBV6-1
clone_size: NA
d_call: NA
j_call: TRBJ2-7
cdr3_aa: CASSDRDEQYF
cdr3_nt: TGTGCCAGCAGTGACAGGGATGAGCAGTACTTC

v_call: TRBV7-9
clone_size: NA
d_call: NA
j_call: TRBJ2-7
cdr3_aa: CASSPRDRTYEQYF
cdr3_nt: TGTGCCAGCAGCCCGCGGGACCGTACCTACGAGCAGTACTTC

v_call: TRBV27
clone_size: NA
d_call: NA
j_call: TRBJ2-1
cdr3_aa: CASSLSSYNEQFF
cdr3_nt: TGTGCCAGCAGCCTCAGCTCCTACAATGAGCAGTTCTTC

v_call: TRBV10-1
clone_size: NA
d_call: TRBD1
j_call: TRBJ2-7
cdr3_aa: CASSEGTGGFPIYF
cdr3_nt: TGCGCCAGCAGTGAAGGGACAGGGGGCTTTCCCATTTACTTC

v_call: TRBV6-5
clone_size: NA
d_call: TRBD1
j_call: TRBJ1-5
cdr3_aa: CASSSSGQGGGQPQHF
cdr3_nt: TGTGCCAGCAGTTCCTCGGGACAGGGCGGCGGGCAGCCCCAGCATTTT

v_call: TRBV6-1
clone_size: once
d_call: NA
j_call: TRBJ2-4
cdr3_aa: CASSEWRWTSDSKNIQYF
cdr3_nt: TGTGCCAGCAGTGAATGGAGGTGGACTTCGGACTCCAAAAACATTCAGTACTTC

v_call: TRBV2
clone_size: NA
d_call: TRBD2
j_call: TRBJ2-7
cdr3_aa: CASSARLAGGGNEQYF
cdr3_nt: TGTGCCAGCAGTGCGCGGTTAGCGGGGGGGGGAAACGAGCAGTACTTC

v_call: TRBV10-3
clone_size: NA
d_call: TRBD2
j_call: TRBJ2-5
cdr3_aa: CATAPREGETQYF
cdr3_nt: TGTGCCACCGCCCCTCGGGAGGGAGAGACCCAGTACTTC

v_call: TRBV28
clone_size: once
d_call: TRBD1
j_call: TRBJ1-5
cdr3_aa: CASSLPRGSNQPQHF
cdr3_nt: TGTGCCAGCAGTTTACCCAGGGGGAGCAATCAGCCCCAGCATTTT

v_call: TRBV6-5
clone_size: NA
d_call: TRBD1
j_call: TRBJ2-2
cdr3_aa: CASSYPKTGAGELFF
cdr3_nt: TGTGCCAGCAGTTACCCAAAGACAGGGGCCGGGGAGCTGTTTTTT

v_call: TRBV5-1
clone_size: NA
d_call: TRBD1
j_call: TRBJ2-3
cdr3_aa: CASSGSGQGTDTQYF
cdr3_nt: TGCGCCAGCAGCGGGTCGGGACAGGGCACAGATACGCAGTATTTT

v_call: TRBV6-5
clone_size: NA
d_call: NA
j_call: TRBJ1-1
cdr3_aa: CASSSTGATNTEAFF
cdr3_nt: TGTGCCAGCAGTTCCACAGGAGCCACGAACACTGAAGCTTTCTTT

v_call: TRBV7-2
clone_size: NA
d_call: TRBD2
j_call: TRBJ2-2
cdr3_aa: CASRGLAGPNTGELFF
cdr3_nt: TGTGCCAGCAGAGGGTTAGCGGGGCCGAACACCGGGGAGCTGTTTTTT

v_call: TRBV6-1
clone_size: NA
d_call: NA
j_call: TRBJ2-5
cdr3_aa: CASSEKVSGGQETQYF
cdr3_nt: TGTGCCAGCAGTGAAAAAGTTAGCGGAGGGCAAGAGACCCAGTACTTC

v_call: TRBV7-3
clone_size: NA
d_call: NA
j_call: TRBJ2-7
cdr3_aa: CASSSPSQGPPYEQYF
cdr3_nt: TGTGCCAGCAGCTCGCCGTCACAGGGTCCCCCATACGAGCAGTACTTC

v_call: TRBV11-3
clone_size: NA
d_call: TRBD2
j_call: TRBJ2-1
cdr3_aa: CASSLEGGLNFEQFF
cdr3_nt: TGTGCCAGCAGCTTAGAGGGGGGACTAAACTTTGAGCAGTTCTTC

v_call: TRBV7-9
clone_size: NA
d_call: NA
j_call: TRBJ1-2
cdr3_aa: CASTSGGNYGYTF
cdr3_nt: TGTGCCAGCACTTCGGGGGGGAACTATGGCTACACCTTC

v_call: TRBV7-7
clone_size: many
d_call: NA
j_call: TRBJ1-1
cdr3_aa: CASSSQVNTEAFF
cdr3_nt: TGTGCTAGCAGCTCTCAGGTGAACACTGAAGCTTTCTTT

v_call: TRBV2
clone_size: NA
d_call: NA
j_call: TRBJ2-2
cdr3_aa: CASSDGHRDTGELFF
cdr3_nt: TGTGCCAGCAGTGACGGACACCGTGACACCGGGGAGCTGTTTTTT

v_call: TRBV4-1
clone_size: few
d_call: NA
j_call: TRBJ1-2
cdr3_aa: CASSQVGANYGYTF
cdr3_nt: TGCGCCAGCAGCCAAGTGGGAGCTAACTATGGCTACACCTTC

v_call: TRBV7-8
clone_size: NA
d_call: TRBD1
j_call: TRBJ1-6
cdr3_aa: CASSLLGDREEPPLHF
cdr3_nt: TGTGCCAGCAGCTTATTGGGGGACAGGGAAGAGCCACCCCTCCACTTT

v_call: TRBV6-5
clone_size: once
d_call: TRBD2
j_call: TRBJ2-1
cdr3_aa: CASRPTSGRVNEQFF
cdr3_nt: TGTGCCAGCAGACCGACTAGCGGGAGGGTAAATGAGCAGTTCTTC

v_call: TRBV11-2
clone_size: NA
d_call: NA
j_call: TRBJ2-2
cdr3_aa: CASSLGGLTGTGELFF
cdr3_nt: TGTGCCAGCAGCTTAGGGGGCCTTACAGGGACCGGGGAGCTGTTTTTT

v_call: TRBV28
clone_size: NA
d_call: NA
j_call: TRBJ1-3
cdr3_aa: CASRLDSGNTIYF
cdr3_nt: TGTGCCAGCAGGCTAGACAGTGGAAACACCATATATTTT

v_call: TRBV27
clone_size: NA
d_call: NA
j_call: TRBJ2-2
cdr3_aa: CASSLKVGANTGELFF
cdr3_nt: TGTGCCAGCAGTTTGAAGGTGGGCGCGAACACCGGGGAGCTGTTTTTT

v_call: TRBV27
clone_size: NA
d_call: NA
j_call: TRBJ2-1
cdr3_aa: CASSFDSSYNEQFF
cdr3_nt: TGTGCCAGCAGTTTTGACAGCTCCTACAATGAGCAGTTCTTC

v_call: TRBV27
clone_size: NA
d_call: TRBD2
j_call: TRBJ2-7
cdr3_aa: CASRALSPSGGAKTYF
cdr3_nt: TGTGCCAGCAGAGCATTATCTCCTAGCGGGGGGGCGAAGACGTACTTC

v_call: TRBV18
clone_size: NA
d_call: TRBD1
j_call: TRBJ1-2
cdr3_aa: CASSPNGQGDRGYTF
cdr3_nt: TGTGCCAGCTCACCGAACGGACAGGGCGATAGGGGCTACACCTTC

v_call: TRBV27
clone_size: NA
d_call: NA
j_call: TRBJ2-6
cdr3_aa: CASSLLGPSGANVLTF
cdr3_nt: TGTGCCAGCAGTTTACTTGGGCCCTCTGGGGCCAACGTCCTGACTTTC

v_call: TRBV5-1
clone_size: NA
d_call: NA
j_call: TRBJ1-4
cdr3_aa: CASSLLGGAGEKLFF
cdr3_nt: TGCGCCAGCAGCCTCCTGGGTGGAGCGGGTGAAAAACTGTTTTTT

v_call: TRBV7-3
clone_size: NA
d_call: TRBD2
j_call: TRBJ2-5
cdr3_aa: CASSLMGSGGAETQYF
cdr3_nt: TGTGCCAGCAGCTTAATGGGTAGCGGGGGGGCGGAGACCCAGTACTTC

v_call: TRBV5-4
clone_size: NA
d_call: NA
j_call: TRBJ2-1
cdr3_aa: CASSLEQGGNEQFF
cdr3_nt: TGTGCCAGCAGCTTGGAGCAGGGCGGCAATGAGCAGTTCTTC

v_call: TRBV28
clone_size: NA
d_call: NA
j_call: TRBJ1-1
cdr3_aa: CASSEGIGRTEAFF
cdr3_nt: TGTGCCAGCAGTGAAGGAATCGGGAGAACTGAAGCTTTCTTT

v_call: TRBV30
clone_size: NA
d_call: NA
j_call: TRBJ1-1
cdr3_aa: CAWGLGGNTEAFF
cdr3_nt: TGTGCCTGGGGGCTAGGGGGGAACACTGAAGCTTTCTTT

v_call: TRBV6-4
clone_size: NA
d_call: TRBD1
j_call: TRBJ1-2
cdr3_aa: CASSAGAQGVGYTF
cdr3_nt: TGTGCCAGCAGTGCTGGTGCACAGGGGGTTGGCTACACCTTC

v_call: TRBV6-1
clone_size: once
d_call: NA
j_call: TRBJ2-7
cdr3_aa: CASSGGLSGDPSYEQYF
cdr3_nt: TGTGCCAGCAGTGGGGGGCTTTCTGGGGACCCTTCCTACGAGCAGTACTTC

v_call: TRBV6-5
clone_size: NA
d_call: NA
j_call: TRBJ2-7
cdr3_aa: CASSEASPYEQYF
cdr3_nt: TGTGCCAGCAGTGAAGCTTCACCCTACGAGCAGTACTTC

v_call: TRBV27
clone_size: NA
d_call: NA
j_call: TRBJ1-1
cdr3_aa: CASSSDSLTEAFF
cdr3_nt: TGTGCCAGCAGTTCGGACAGCCTCACTGAAGCTTTCTTT